The entry below gives a single T cell receptor beta chain sequence along with its context. The antigen is not known. The presence of a unique molecular identifier marked each TCR cDNA molecule. TCRdb fed the 5' RACE reads into MiXCR, producing one record per CDR3 protein. Of fewer than 2,000 distinct CDR3 sequences in the sample, approximately 30% were seen once. J gave up 11 bases and V 5 bases, and 11 bases lay outside the gene matches. CDR1 and CDR2 from the germline V gene are MNHEY and SVGAGI. The CDR3 loop spans 14 amino acids. Regarding time point: sample taken at primary tumor resection. The input material, whole RNA from tumor, nontumor lung or frozen PBMC, was sequenced unsorted. These data come from a study of spatial heterogeneity in lung cancer. Whole-study results and caveats: TCRs found ubiquitously expanded in tumor appeared in blood more at resection than at follow-up.

The sequence came from a male donor with early-stage non-small cell lung cancer. Sequencing was performed on PBMCs, taken at surgery. V is TRBV6-5 and J is TRBJ1-5; 8 bases are a match to TRBD1. CDR3 DNA: TGTGCCAGCAGTCCAGGGGGCTCTGTGGTCTCCCAGCATTTT. As protein: CASSPGGSVVSQHF.